The 30 T cell receptor beta chains below come from one sample, sequenced in a study of beta chain features in type 1 diabetes. Isolated RNA was reverse transcribed in full, so expressed TCRB transcripts were sequenced. Measured with immunoSEQ multiplex PCR; TCRdb has only the in-frame clones, and not every one. Of 310,000 or so clones detected, 6.5% to 10% appear once; the ten largest clones hold under 0.5%. The material sequenced was central memory CD4+ T cells from blood. All receptors derive from a woman under 30 in good health.

The chain joins TRBV6-6 to TRBJ1-1; D remains ambiguous. This CDR3 spans 13 amino acids. V gave up 6 bases and J gave up 3 bases, with 11 bases separating them. The V gene's germline CDR1 is MNHNY and CDR2 SVGAGI (reference sequence). The CDR3 loop reads CASRQRLDTEAFF. The CDR3 DNA reads TGTGCCAGCAGGCAGCGGCTGGACACTGAAGCTTTCTTT.

This clone was detected a few times. V is TRBV5-8 and J is TRBJ1-2; 7 bases are shared with TRBD1. The CDR3 totals 15 residues. From germline, CDR1 is SGHTS and CDR2 YDEGEE. After removal of 1 base from V and 4 bases from J, the junction contained 7 bases not matched to a gene. In nucleotides, the CDR3 is TGTGCCAGCAGCTTGACAGGGGAGGTCCCCTATGGCTACACCTTC. It yields the protein CASSLTGEVPYGYTF.

The chain employs TRBV11-2 and TRBJ2-3; D gene ambiguous. The germline V gene encodes CDR1 SGHAT and CDR2 FQNNGV. The CDR3 is 13 amino acids. V lost 8 bases to trimming and J lost 3 bases, with 12 bases between them. CDR3 coding DNA: TGTGCCAGCGGGCCGGTCCGAACAGATACGCAGTATTTT. Encoded protein: CASGPVRTDTQYF. The complete variable domain, with remaining parts taken from reference TRBV11-2 and TRBJ2-3, reads EAGVAQSPRYKIIEKRQSVAFWCNPISGHATLYWYQQILGQGPKLLIQFQNNGVVDDSQLPKDRFSAERLKGVDSTLKIQPAKLEDSAVYLCASGPVRTDTQYFGPGTRLTVL.

This clone was recorded at least ten times. This chain uses TRBV28 with TRBJ2-4; 8 bases match TRBD2. The CDR3 loop spans 15 amino acids. Germline-derived CDR1 and CDR2 are MDHEN and SYDVKM. V lost 3 bases and J lost 7; bases outside the gene matches: 8. As DNA, the CDR3 is TGTGCCAGCAGTTTGGTCGGGACTAGGAGGAACATTCAGTACTTC. Residues: CASSLVGTRRNIQYF.

In this sample, this clone turned up a few times. The chain joins TRBV29-1 to TRBJ2-5; 9 bases align to TRBD1. The J call may be in error: the DNA end matches TRBJ2-7 better. This CDR3 has 13 residues. Germline lookup yields CDR1 SQVTM and CDR2 ANQGSEA. CDR3: CSVKTGTGLEQYF. The DNA for the CDR3 is TGCAGCGTGAAGACCGGGACAGGGCTCGAGCAGTACTTC.

This CDR3 reads CASSILAAGRYGYTF. DNA of the CDR3: TGTGCCAGTAGTATCCTGGCGGCAGGGAGGTATGGCTACACCTTC. The chain links TRBV19 to TRBJ1-2, with D tentatively TRBD1 (5 bases). V dropped 3 bases and J dropped 5 bases, with 16 bases sitting between them. The length of the CDR3 is 15 residues. CDR1 and CDR2 from the germline V gene are LNHDA and SQIVND (reference sequence).

This clone was counted only a few times. Other nucleotide sequences in the sample specify the same CDR3. V usage is TRBV7-9 and J usage is TRBJ2-1; D ambiguous. The germline gives CDR1 SEHNR, CDR2 FQNEAQ (reference sequence). Trimming shortened V by 5 bases and J by 5 bases, and 10 bases separated the two germline ends. The CDR3 length is 13 residues. Here the CDR3 DNA reads TGTGCCAGCAGCCTAGGGCGAAACAATGAGCAGTTCTTC. It specifies CASSLGRNNEQFF.

The gene calls are TRBV2 and TRBJ2-2, with D maybe TRBD2 (5 bases). V was shortened by 7 bases and J by 1 base, with 7 bases between the two germline ends. Germline CDR1 SNHLY, CDR2 FYNNEI. The CDR3 loop spans 13 amino acids. Written as DNA, the CDR3 is TGTGCCAGCAATGGAGGGAACACCGGGGAGCTGTTTTTT. Its translation: CASNGGNTGELFF.

This clone was recorded at least ten times. The chain links TRBV5-4 to TRBJ2-2; 8 bases fit TRBD2. After removal of 0 bases from V and 5 bases from J, the junction contained 3 bases not matched to a gene. Germline V CDR1 and CDR2: SGHNT, YYREEE (reference sequence). The CDR3 totals 15 residues. The CDR3 sequence: CASSLGGRRTGELFF. CDR3 in DNA: TGTGCCAGCAGCTTGGGCGGGAGGCGGACCGGGGAGCTGTTTTTT.

This clone has just a few counts. This chain links TRBV29-1 with TRBJ2-7; weak D call: TRBD1 (6 bases). Germline V gene lookup returns CDR1 SQVTM and CDR2 ANQGSEA. The V end was cut by 7 bases, the J end by 4 bases, with 17 bases between. The CDR3 covers 13 residues. The CDR3 sequence: CSASTGTLYEQYF. CDR3 bases: TGCAGCGCTTCCACCGGGACACTGTACGAGCAGTACTTC.

The chain couples TRBV7-2 to TRBJ2-7, with 8 positions matching TRBD2. Germline CDR1 is SGHTA and CDR2 is FQGNSA. The CDR3 is 15 amino acids. V shed 1 base, J shed 2 bases, and the junction held 4 bases outside the gene matches. CDR3 DNA: TGTGCCAGCAGCTTAGGCCCTAGCGGGCCCTACGAGCAGTACTTC. Its protein product is CASSLGPSGPYEQYF.

This clone came up many times. This CDR3 is also generated by other DNA sequences in the sample. The chain recombines TRBV7-2 with TRBJ2-1; D not resolved. Germline V lookup: CDR1 SGHTA, CDR2 FQGNSA. This CDR3 is built from 13 residues. V gave up 5 bases and J gave up 3 bases, with 8 bases separating them. The CDR3 DNA reads TGTGCCAGCAGCCCCTACCTCTACAATGAGCAGTTCTTC. It encodes CASSPYLYNEQFF.

This clone was seen many times. The rearrangement joins TRBV7-6 to TRBJ2-1, with unresolved D. V was cut by 4 bases and J by 7 bases, with 11 bases left in between. The CDR3 spans 13 residues. From germline, CDR1 is SGHVS and CDR2 FNYEAQ. The CDR3 sequence is CASSSHTMNEQFF. CDR3 DNA: TGTGCCAGCAGCTCGCATACTATGAATGAGCAGTTCTTC.

This clone was seen more than once but under ten times. The chain joins TRBV27 to TRBJ2-5; TRBD1 might be the D (6 bases). Trimming removed 5 bases at V and 2 bases at J, with 15 bases between. The germline V gene has CDR1 MNHEY and CDR2 SMNVEV (reference sequence). The CDR3 has 15 residues. The CDR3 DNA is TGTGCCAGCAGTCGCAGGGGATGGGGTCAAGAGACCCAGTACTTC. Amino acids: CASSRRGWGQETQYF.

The chain employs TRBV5-1 and TRBJ2-7, with 9 nucleotides matching TRBD2. Germline CDR1 is SGHRS and CDR2 is YFSETQ. Losses at the gene ends were 4 bases for V and 3 bases for J; bases not matched to a gene: 5. This CDR3 is 14 amino acids long. As DNA, the CDR3 is TGCGCCAGCAGCCTGGCGGGAGGGTTCTACGAGCAGTACTTC. Translation: CASSLAGGFYEQYF.

There are many counts of this clone. V and J are TRBV10-3 and TRBJ2-5; no clear D. This CDR3 contains 13 residues. From germline, CDR1 is ENHRY and CDR2 SYGVKD. V was pared by 2 bases and J by 4 bases, with 8 bases between. The CDR3 protein is CAISEPPGETQYF. As DNA, the CDR3 is TGTGCCATCAGTGAGCCCCCGGGAGAGACCCAGTACTTC.

A few counts support this clone. The chain links TRBV7-3 to TRBJ2-2; D remains unclear. Trimming cost V 2 bases and J 8 bases, with 9 bases left between them. Per germline, CDR1 SGHTA and CDR2 FQGTGA. This CDR3 region has 13 residues. The CDR3 protein is CASSLDNQGELFF. CDR3 DNA sequence: TGTGCCAGCAGCTTAGACAACCAGGGGGAGCTGTTTTTT.

This clone was seen a handful of times. This sequence joins TRBV6-5 and TRBJ2-5; D gene unclear. Germline V gene sequence: CDR1 MNHEY, CDR2 SVGAGI. The CDR3 runs to 15 residues. Trimming shortened V by 0 bases and J by 2 bases, and 10 bases separated the two germline ends. DNA of the CDR3: TGTGCCAGCAGTTACTCCTCTCACGCTCAAGAGACCCAGTACTTC. Its translation is CASSYSSHAQETQYF.

The chain carries TRBV6-6 and TRBJ2-7; the D call may be TRBD1 or TRBD2 (6 bases each). Trimming took 7 bases from V and 0 from J, leaving 13 bases between them. This CDR3 is built from 14 residues. Germline V CDR1 and CDR2: MNHNY, SVGAGI (reference sequence). Written as DNA, the CDR3 is TGTGCCAGCACCTGGGGGGCGAACTCCTACGAGCAGTACTTC. Encoded protein: CASTWGANSYEQYF.

This clone has only a few counts. The gene calls are TRBV5-8 and TRBJ2-5; D is unclear. With 0 bases removed from V and 5 bases from J, the gap between germline ends came to 11 bases. CDR1 is SGHTS, CDR2 YDEGEE, per germline. This CDR3 spans 14 amino acids. This CDR3 reads CASSLASAEETQYF. Here the CDR3 DNA reads TGTGCCAGCAGCTTGGCCTCGGCAGAGGAGACCCAGTACTTC.

This clone was detected a few times. The chain links TRBV4-3 to TRBJ1-5; TRBD1 matches at 10 bases. This CDR3 has 17 amino acids. Trimming at V came to 0 bases and at J to 6 bases, leaving 8 bases not matched to a gene. Germline lookup yields CDR1 LGHNA and CDR2 YSLEER. The chain's CDR3 is CASSQDLGTGAFQPQHF. In DNA form, the CDR3 reads TGCGCCAGCAGCCAAGACCTGGGGACAGGGGCTTTTCAGCCCCAGCATTTT.

This clone was counted only a few times. The chain couples TRBV4-3 to TRBJ2-2; 12 bases agree with TRBD2. In germline, CDR1 is LGHNA, CDR2 YSLEER. The CDR3 runs to 16 residues. The trim removed 4 bases at V and 5 bases at J, leaving 5 bases unmatched. The CDR3: CASSRAGTSGTGELFF. In nucleotides, the CDR3 is TGCGCCAGCAGCCGAGCCGGGACTAGCGGGACCGGGGAGCTGTTTTTT.

Only a few counts were recorded for this clone. The V and J genes are TRBV10-3 and TRBJ2-2, with D possibly TRBD2 on 6 matching bases. CDR3 size: 17 residues. Trimming removed 10 bases at V and 5 bases at J, with 26 bases between. From germline, CDR1 is ENHRY and CDR2 SYGVKD. In DNA form, the CDR3 reads TGTGCCACCGGACGTGGTACACTGACTAGTACTACCGGGGAGCTGTTTTTT. It specifies CATGRGTLTSTTGELFF.

This clone was found a few times. The J gene is TRBJ2-1, the V gene TRBV28, with a possible D match to TRBD1 (5 bases). Trimming left V 7 bases short and J 4 bases short, with 14 bases between. CDR1 is MDHEN and CDR2 is SYDVKM in the germline V gene. There are 14 residues in the CDR3. The CDR3 nucleotides are TGTGCCAGCATGGTGGACACCGATTACAATGAGCAGTTCTTC. This gives the protein CASMVDTDYNEQFF.

Only a few counts were recorded for this clone. Other DNA sequences in the same sample also yield this CDR3. The genes are TRBV2 and TRBJ2-7; a weak D match, TRBD2 (5 bases). The V end was cut by 2 bases, the J end by 4 bases, with 6 bases between. CDR1 is SNHLY and CDR2 is FYNNEI in the germline V gene. The CDR3 contains 12 residues. CDR3 DNA: TGTGCCAGCAGTGAACGGGGTTACGAGCAGTACTTC. Its translation is CASSERGYEQYF.

This clone was seen repeatedly, ten times or more. The rearrangement joins TRBV7-2 to TRBJ2-1, with D possibly matching TRBD2 (6 bases). CDR1 and CDR2 (germline): SGHTA, FQGNSA. V was trimmed by 5 bases and J by 5 bases, leaving 10 bases between them. This CDR3 contains 13 residues. The CDR3 DNA follows: TGTGCCAGCAGCACGGACTACAACAATGAGCAGTTCTTC. This encodes CASSTDYNNEQFF.

In this sample, this clone turned up many times. This chain connects TRBV7-2 to TRBJ2-3; D unresolved. Between the trimmed V and J ends, which lost 5 bases and 2 bases, there was a span of 14 bases. The CDR3 covers 15 residues. Germline V gene data show CDR1 as SGHTA and CDR2 as FQGNSA. The CDR3: CASSPRHLLTDTQYF. The CDR3 DNA reads as TGTGCCAGCAGCCCCAGACACCTCCTCACAGATACGCAGTATTTT. Complete variable domain (other parts from reference TRBV7-2 and TRBJ2-3): GAGVSQSPSNKVTEKGKDVELRCDPISGHTALYWYRQSLGQGLEFLIYFQGNSAPDKSGLPSDRFSAERTGGSVSTLTIQRTQQEDSAVYLCASSPRHLLTDTQYFGPGTRLTVL.

This chain links TRBV27 with TRBJ2-2, with D perhaps given as TRBD1 or TRBD2 (5 bases each). Germline lookup yields CDR1 MNHEY and CDR2 SMNVEV (reference sequence). Trimming shortened V by 1 base and J by 5 bases, and 5 bases separated the two germline ends. The CDR3 covers 13 residues. In DNA, the CDR3 is TGTGCCAGCAGTTTATGGGGGACCGGGGAGCTGTTTTTT. It specifies CASSLWGTGELFF.

This sequence joins TRBV9 and TRBJ1-1; 7 positions match TRBD1. The CDR3 extends over 15 amino acids. V gave up 0 bases and J gave up 3 bases; unmatched junction bases: 5. Germline CDR1 and CDR2: SGDLS and YYNGEE. CDR3 nucleotides: TGTGCCAGCAGCGTAGGGGGACAGCACCACACTGAAGCTTTCTTT. This encodes CASSVGGQHHTEAFF.

This clone was recorded a few times. The V and J genes are TRBV4-2 and TRBJ1-5, with 7 positions matching TRBD1. V was clipped by 2 bases and J by 2 bases; unmatched bases: 6. CDR1 is LGHNA, CDR2 YNFKEQ, per germline. The CDR3 runs 16 residues. The DNA of the CDR3 is TGTGCCAGCAGCCAAAGGGACAGCAATGGCAATCAGCCCCAGCATTTT. Protein sequence: CASSQRDSNGNQPQHF.